Listed here are 14 T cell receptor beta chains from one sample, sequenced in a study of identical twins. TCRdb reanalysed the 5' RACE reads using MiXCR and keeps one entry per CDR3 protein. The sample records roughly 1.6 million distinct CDR3 sequences, under 35% being singletons. The sequenced sample was cord blood. The receptor source for this set is a newborn girl in good health.

This clonotype was observed once. With a much larger clone just one base away, this may be a read error. The chain carries TRBV7-8 and TRBJ2-1, with 8 bases lining up with TRBD2. The better agreement between TRBJ2-7 and the DNA end casts doubt on the J call. CDR3 length: 15 residues. In germline, CDR1 is SGHVS, CDR2 FQNEAQ. Here the CDR3 reads CASSLGTSSHNEQYF. The CDR3 DNA reads TGTGCCAGCAGCTTAGGGACTAGCTCCCACAATGAGCAGTACTTC.

This clonotype came up a few times. The DNA of the CDR3 is TGTGCCAGCAGCGATGATATTGGACAGGGTTTTTACGAGCAGTACTTC. It specifies CASSDDIGQGFYEQYF. This chain uses TRBV7-4 with TRBJ2-7, with 8 positions matching TRBD1. After removal of 5 bases from V and 4 bases from J, the junction contained 13 bases not matched to a gene. This CDR3 has 16 residues. Germline CDR1 and CDR2: SGHVT and SQSDAQ.

V usage is TRBV5-6 and J usage is TRBJ2-1, with 8 bases lining up with TRBD2. J was trimmed by 6 bases and V by 4 bases; bases with no gene match: 6. CDR3 length equals 14 residues. CDR1 is SGHDT and CDR2 is YYEEEE in the germline V gene. CDR3 DNA: TGTGCCAGCAGCGTGAACGGGGGGGGCAATGAGCAGTTCTTC. It encodes CASSVNGGGNEQFF. The complete variable domain, with remaining parts taken from reference TRBV5-6 and TRBJ2-1, reads DAGVTQSPTHLIKTRGQQVTLRCSPKSGHDTVSWYQQALGQGPQFIFQYYEEEERQRGNFPDRFSGHQFPNYSSELNVNALLLGDSALYLCASSVNGGGNEQFFGPGTRLTVL.

CDR3 amino acids: CAWSGWRCYDYNEQFF. The DNA for the CDR3 is TGTGCCTGGAGTGGGTGGCGGTGTTACGACTACAATGAGCAGTTCTTC. This rearrangement joins TRBV30 to TRBJ2-1; D remains ambiguous. The V and J ends lost 1 base and 3 bases respectively, with 16 bases between them. The germline gives CDR1 GTSNPN, CDR2 SVGIG (reference sequence). This CDR3 is built from 16 residues.

This clonotype has a count of ten or more. This chain connects TRBV7-2 to TRBJ1-2; possibly TRBD1 for D (5 bases). V lost 7 bases and J lost 5, with 17 bases in between. The CDR3 consists of 14 residues. Germline CDR1 and CDR2: SGHTA and FQGNSA. CDR3 coding DNA: TGTGCCAGCATCCAGAGCAGGGTCCGGTATGGCTACACCTTC. Translation: CASIQSRVRYGYTF.

The CDR3 loop reads CASSLVVGADTQYF. Here the CDR3 DNA reads TGCGCCAGCAGCTTGGTGGTAGGCGCAGATACGCAGTATTTT. The chain joins TRBV5-1 to TRBJ2-3; no clear D. The CDR3 runs 14 residues. Per the germline V gene, CDR1 is SGHRS and CDR2 is YFSETQ. V was shortened by 0 bases and J by 4 bases, with 9 bases between the two germline ends. Filled out from reference TRBV5-1 and TRBJ2-3, the complete variable domain reads KAGVTQTPRYLIKTRGQQVTLSCSPISGHRSVSWYQQTPGQGLQFLFEYFSETQRNKGNFPGRFSGRQFSNSRSEMNVSTLELGDSALYLCASSLVVGADTQYFGPGTRLTVL.

The rearrangement uses TRBV20-1 and TRBJ2-5, with D tentatively TRBD2 (5 bases). Trimming removed 5 bases from V and 11 bases from J, with 24 bases in between. The CDR3 contains 14 residues. Germline CDR1 is DFQATT and CDR2 is SNEGSKA (reference sequence). This CDR3 reads CSAFQLSTGNEQYF. DNA for the CDR3: TGCAGTGCTTTCCAGCTCTCCACGGGGAATGAGCAGTACTTC.

This clonotype has more than one count but fewer than ten. The rearrangement uses TRBV29-1 and TRBJ2-1, with D uncertain. V lost 5 bases to trimming and J lost 8 bases, with 4 bases between them. The CDR3 spans 9 residues. Germline CDR1 reads SQVTM; CDR2 reads ANQGSEA. The CDR3: CSVSHEQFF. The CDR3 DNA follows: TGCAGCGTTAGCCATGAGCAGTTCTTC.

This clonotype showed up just a few times. This rearrangement joins TRBV2 to TRBJ2-6; D remains unclear. The CDR3 has 15 residues. The V gene lost 4 bases and the J gene lost 0 bases, with 7 bases spanning the gap. Germline V gene lookup returns CDR1 SNHLY and CDR2 FYNNEI. The CDR3 bases are TGTGCCAGCAGTGCTTGGAACTCTGGGGCCAACGTCCTGACTTTC. As protein: CASSAWNSGANVLTF.

The V and J genes are TRBV6-1 and TRBJ1-1; D not resolved. The germline V and J ends were trimmed by 1 base and 0 bases, with 6 bases remaining between them. The CDR3 runs 14 residues. Germline V gives CDR1 MNHNS, CDR2 SASEGT. In DNA form, the CDR3 reads TGTGCCAGCAGTGAAGAAAGGCTGAACACTGAAGCTTTCTTT. The encoded protein is CASSEERLNTEAFF.

The chain has TRBV11-2 and TRBJ2-4, with TRBD2 matching over 7 bases. The end of the DNA aligns better with TRBJ2-7, so the J call may be wrong. Germline V gene lookup returns CDR1 SGHAT and CDR2 FQNNGV. The CDR3 length is 15 residues. The CDR3 region has the DNA TGTGCCAGCAGCTTAGTTTGCGGGGGTAGCTACGAGCAGTACTTC. It encodes CASSLVCGGSYEQYF.

Note on this clonotype: The conserved closing phenylalanine or tryptophan is absent in this CDR3, likely reflecting a read error. The chain recombines TRBV20-1 with TRBJ1-6; 7 bases fit TRBD1. V was pared by 5 bases and J by 7 bases, with 5 bases of the junction left unmatched. The length of the CDR3 is 13 residues. CDR1 and CDR2 from the germline V gene are DFQATT and SNEGSKA (reference sequence). This chain's CDR3 is CSASPTGNSPLHY. The CDR3 nucleotides read TGCAGTGCTTCACCGACAGGGAATTCACCCCTCCACTAT.

This clonotype was counted only a few times. The J gene is TRBJ1-4, the V gene TRBV5-6; the D is unclear. V was trimmed by 3 bases and J by 5 bases, leaving 17 bases between them. Per the germline V gene, CDR1 is SGHDT and CDR2 is YYEEEE. This CDR3 has 16 amino acids. The CDR3 reads CASSSLQPGGNEKLFF. The CDR3, as DNA: TGTGCCAGCAGCTCACTACAGCCAGGAGGGAATGAAAAACTGTTTTTT.

A few counts support this clonotype. The chain combines TRBV5-1 with TRBJ2-1; TRBD1 matches at 8 bases. Germline-derived CDR1 and CDR2 are SGHRS and YFSETQ. This CDR3 comprises 14 residues. V was clipped by 5 bases and J by 6 bases; unmatched bases: 7. The CDR3 DNA follows: TGCGCCAGCAGAGGGCAGGGGGCTGGCAATGAGCAGTTCTTC. This gives the protein CASRGQGAGNEQFF.